Presented here are 24 T cell receptor beta chains from one specimen sequenced in a study of naive and memory T cell subsets. Study results and caveats: Possibly reflecting memory cells re-expressing CD45RA, a few larger clonotypes occurred in naive repertoires, especially CD8.

The beta constant-region primer was an equimolar mix of two oligonucleotides covering TRBC1 and TRBC2. Nested alpha and beta constant-region primers with the SP2 primer drove four PCR rounds on ligated cDNA. TCRdb called the UMI-ligation and nested PCR reads again in MiXCR, with one record for every CDR3 protein. The sample holds 98,000 or so distinct CDR3 sequences, about 11% seen once. Antigens for these TCRs are unknown. What was sequenced was naive CD4+ T cells from blood. The receptor set was obtained from a human donor in good health.

The chain has TRBV12-3 or TRBV12-4 and TRBJ2-5, with TRBD1 matching 7 bases. Trimming at V came to 6 bases and at J to 1 base, leaving 11 bases not matched to a gene. The CDR3 has 16 residues. The CDR3 coding sequence is TGTGCCAGCAGCCCCTTGATCGCAGGGGGCCAAGAGACCCAGTACTTC. It is translated as CASSPLIAGGQETQYF.

This clonotype was seen repeatedly, ten times or more. The chain employs TRBV29-1 and TRBJ1-1, with a weak D call TRBD1 (5 bases). The germline V and J ends were trimmed by 0 bases and 1 base, with 6 bases remaining between them. Germline CDR1 SQVTM, CDR2 ANQGSEA. The CDR3 extends over 13 amino acids. For the CDR3, the DNA is TGCAGCGTTGAAGATGGGGCGAACACTGAAGCTTTCTTT. Translating it yields CSVEDGANTEAFF. Drawing the rest from reference TRBV29-1 and TRBJ1-1, the complete variable domain is SAVISQKPSRDICQRGTSLTIQCQVDSQVTMMFWYRQQPGQSLTLIATANQGSEATYESGFVIDKFPISRPNLTFSTLTVSNMSPEDSSIYLCSVEDGANTEAFFGQGTRLTVV.

This clonotype was found a few times. DNA for the CDR3: TGTGCCAGCAGCTTAGAAGGGAAGGGCGGGGGGCCCGCTAGTGGGGCCAACGTCCTGACTTTC. As protein: CASSLEGKGGGPASGANVLTF. The gene calls are TRBV7-2 and TRBJ2-6; 8 nucleotides match TRBD2. The J segment lost 3 bases and the V segment lost 1 base, leaving 17 bases of the junction unmatched. Germline CDR1 reads SGHTA; CDR2 reads FQGNSA. The length of the CDR3 is 21 residues.

The V and J genes are TRBV9 and TRBJ1-3; tentatively, D is TRBD1 (5 bases). Deletions cut 4 bases from V and 0 bases from J, with 20 bases between. Germline loops: CDR1 SGDLS, CDR2 YYNGEE. The CDR3 is 18 residues long. CDR3 bases: TGTGCCAGCAGCCTCTTAGGGTCGGGACGTAGCTCTGGAAACACCATATATTTT. As protein: CASSLLGSGRSSGNTIYF.

This clonotype was seen many times. The DNA for the CDR3 is TGTGCCAGCAGCGTAGGTGGTAGCAATCAGCCCCAGCATTTT. This codes for CASSVGGSNQPQHF. The chain employs TRBV9 and TRBJ1-5; D is uncertain. The V and J ends lost 0 bases and 0 bases respectively, with 4 bases between them. This CDR3 is 14 amino acids long. Germline V lookup: CDR1 SGDLS, CDR2 YYNGEE.

V is TRBV7-2 and J is TRBJ1-6; maybe TRBD1 (5 bases). Germline-derived CDR1 and CDR2 are SGHTA and FQGNSA. This CDR3 comprises 15 residues. V gave up 2 bases and J gave up 5 bases, with 10 bases separating them. The CDR3 DNA reads as TGTGCCAGCAGCTTATTGGGGCGGGATAATTCACCCCTCCACTTT. Amino acids: CASSLLGRDNSPLHF.

At least ten counts were recorded for this clonotype. V and J are TRBV6-2 or TRBV6-3 and TRBJ2-7; D may be TRBD1 (6 bases). This CDR3 spans 14 amino acids. Germline V lookup: CDR1 MNHEY, CDR2 SVGEGT. V was trimmed by 2 bases and J by 3 bases, leaving 11 bases between them. CDR3 residues: CASSYVGQIYEQYF. CDR3 bases: TGTGCCAGCAGTTACGTAGGACAGATCTACGAGCAGTACTTC.

V and J are TRBV20-1 and TRBJ1-5; D is unresolved. The CDR3 sequence is 16 residues long. The germline CDR1 and CDR2 sequences are DFQATT and SNEGSKA (reference sequence). Deletions cut 6 bases from V and 0 bases from J, with 18 bases between. The CDR3 DNA follows: TGCAGTGCCTACCAATCGGGCGTTTATAGCAATCAGCCCCAGCATTTT. The encoded protein is CSAYQSGVYSNQPQHF.

This clonotype occurred a few times. The V call is TRBV12-3 or TRBV12-4, the J call TRBJ1-5; unclear D gene. The CDR3 runs 17 residues. V lost 1 base, J lost 0 bases, and 13 bases lay in between. In DNA form, the CDR3 reads TGTGCCAGCAGTTTAGGCTTGAACTGGGTTAGCAATCAGCCCCAGCATTTT. It encodes CASSLGLNWVSNQPQHF.

In this sample, this clonotype turned up a few times. The rearrangement links TRBV7-2 to TRBJ2-1; 11 nucleotides align to TRBD1. Germline lookup yields CDR1 SGHTA and CDR2 FQGNSA. With V trimmed by 5 bases and J by 5 bases, 5 bases remained unmatched. The CDR3 extends over 15 amino acids. The CDR3 protein is CASSPPDRGHNEQFF. The CDR3 DNA reads TGTGCCAGCAGCCCGCCGGACAGGGGGCACAATGAGCAGTTCTTC.

V is TRBV12-3 or TRBV12-4 and J is TRBJ2-5; D is possibly TRBD2 (6 bases). CDR3 length equals 14 residues. V was clipped by 5 bases and J by 1 base, with 11 bases between them. Here the CDR3 reads CASSRKAGQETQYF. In DNA, the CDR3 is TGTGCCAGCAGTCGTAAAGCGGGCCAAGAGACCCAGTACTTC.

This clonotype was found a few times. The chain couples TRBV20-1 to TRBJ1-1; no clear D. V lost 4 bases and J lost 1, with 13 bases in between. The CDR3 runs 14 residues. The germline V gene encodes CDR1 DFQATT and CDR2 SNEGSKA (reference sequence). Here the CDR3 DNA reads TGCAGTGCTAAACGAAGTAACAGGAACACTGAAGCTTTCTTT. It encodes CSAKRSNRNTEAFF.

The J gene is TRBJ2-3, the V gene TRBV18; D remains unclear. CDR3 length: 12 residues. The germline V gene has CDR1 KGHSH and CDR2 LQKENI. V was pared by 3 bases and J by 5 bases, with 6 bases between. CDR3 in DNA: TGTGCCAGCTCACCGTCCCGAGATACGCAGTATTTT. It is translated as CASSPSRDTQYF.

This clonotype was observed a handful of times. CDR3 protein: CSVATATNTEAFF. CDR3 DNA: TGCAGCGTTGCTACAGCTACGAACACTGAAGCTTTCTTT. This chain links TRBV29-1 with TRBJ1-1; no clear D gene. Germline assignment: CDR1 SQVTM and CDR2 ANQGSEA. V was shortened by 4 bases and J by 1 base, with 10 bases between the two germline ends. The CDR3 is 13 residues long.

This clonotype was found a few times. The CDR3 sequence: CSAQTPQWEKLFF. In DNA form, the CDR3 reads TGCAGCGCTCAGACGCCCCAGTGGGAAAAACTGTTTTTT. V and J are TRBV29-1 and TRBJ1-4; D remains ambiguous. Germline V gives CDR1 SQVTM, CDR2 ANQGSEA. CDR3 size: 13 residues. The V gene lost 7 bases and the J gene lost 8 bases, with 17 bases spanning the gap. Looking up the rest from reference TRBV29-1 and TRBJ1-4 gives the full variable domain: SAVISQKPSRDICQRGTSLTIQCQVDSQVTMMFWYRQQPGQSLTLIATANQGSEATYESGFVIDKFPISRPNLTFSTLTVSNMSPEDSSIYLCSAQTPQWEKLFFGSGTQLSVL.

The chain links TRBV6-5 to TRBJ2-1; no firm D call. The CDR3 runs to 11 residues. Deletions cut 2 bases from V and 9 bases from J, with 5 bases between. Germline V gives CDR1 MNHEY, CDR2 SVGAGI. CDR3 in amino acids: CASSYGFEQFF. CDR3 sequence (DNA): TGTGCCAGCAGTTACGGATTTGAGCAGTTCTTC.

This clonotype has at least ten counts. V usage is TRBV18 and J usage is TRBJ2-1; perhaps TRBD2 as D (5 bases). The CDR3 is made up of 15 amino acids. Germline V lookup: CDR1 KGHSH, CDR2 LQKENI. The V gene lost 6 bases and the J gene lost 0 bases, with 12 bases spanning the gap. The CDR3 DNA reads TGTGCCAGCTCGCAACTAGTCAGCTCCTACAATGAGCAGTTCTTC. It translates to CASSQLVSSYNEQFF. Looking up the rest from reference TRBV18 and TRBJ2-1 gives the full variable domain: NAGVMQNPRHLVRRRGQEARLRCSPMKGHSHVYWYRQLPEEGLKFMVYLQKENIIDESGMPKERFSAEFPKEGPSILRIQQVVRGDSAAYFCASSQLVSSYNEQFFGPGTRLTVL.

The sample holds a few counts of this clonotype. The V and J genes are TRBV6-6 and TRBJ1-5; 9 bases fit TRBD1. CDR1 is MNHNY and CDR2 is SVGAGI in the germline V gene (reference sequence). V was clipped by 6 bases and J by 2 bases; unmatched bases: 5. The CDR3 runs 15 residues. The CDR3 region is CASRRTGGGNQPQHF. The CDR3 nucleotides read TGTGCCAGCAGACGAACAGGGGGCGGCAATCAGCCCCAGCATTTT.

This clonotype has a handful of counts. Written as DNA, the CDR3 is TGCAGCGTTGAAGCGTTCGCGGGGGCGCGGGCCGGGGAGCTGTTTTTT. Its protein product is CSVEAFAGARAGELFF. The chain has TRBV29-1 and TRBJ2-2; perhaps TRBD2 as D (7 bases). The germline V gene encodes CDR1 SQVTM and CDR2 ANQGSEA. V was trimmed by 1 base and J by 6 bases, leaving 18 bases between them. CDR3 size: 16 residues.

This clonotype was recorded once. A much larger clone lies one base from this, so it may be a read error. This chain connects TRBV20-1 to TRBJ2-7, with a tentative D call TRBD1 (7 bases). In germline, CDR1 is DFQATT, CDR2 SNEGSKA (reference sequence). This CDR3 spans 14 amino acids. The V end lost 3 bases, the J end lost 1 base, and 13 bases lay between the germline ends. This CDR3 is CSARQGGWSYEQYF. DNA of the CDR3: TGCAGTGCTAGGCAGGGGGGTTGGTCCTACGAGCAGTACTTC.

The chain employs TRBV20-1 and TRBJ1-5, with 9 nucleotides matching TRBD1. The CDR3 sequence is 15 residues long. V shed 1 base and J 5 bases; nucleotides not matched to a gene: 6. The V gene's germline CDR1 is DFQATT and CDR2 SNEGSKA (reference sequence). This CDR3 is CSARGGTGWDQPQHF. CDR3 nucleotide sequence: TGCAGTGCTAGAGGCGGGACAGGGTGGGATCAGCCCCAGCATTTT.

This clonotype came up a few times. The chain has TRBV7-8 and TRBJ1-2; no firm D call. The CDR3 is 12 residues long. Trimming shortened V by 5 bases and J by 6 bases, and 10 bases separated the two germline ends. Germline V gives CDR1 SGHVS, CDR2 FQNEAQ. CDR3 region: CASSMRRDGYTF. Written as DNA, the CDR3 is TGTGCCAGCAGCATGAGACGGGATGGCTACACCTTC.

This clonotype has just a few counts. CDR3 sequence: CSVDRLLARDGYTF. CDR3 sequence (DNA): TGCAGCGTTGATCGACTATTGGCCCGGGATGGCTACACCTTC. The chain uses TRBV29-1 and TRBJ1-2; D call uncertain. This CDR3 spans 14 amino acids. Germline lookup yields CDR1 SQVTM and CDR2 ANQGSEA. V was cut by 3 bases and J by 6 bases, with 17 bases left in between.

V and J are TRBV18 and TRBJ1-1, with 7 bases fitting TRBD1. The CDR3 runs to 14 residues. V shed 3 bases and J 6 bases; nucleotides not matched to a gene: 7. From germline, CDR1 is KGHSH and CDR2 LQKENI. The CDR3 sequence is CASSPKIGQAEAFF. The CDR3 DNA follows: TGTGCCAGCTCACCGAAGATTGGACAGGCTGAAGCTTTCTTT.